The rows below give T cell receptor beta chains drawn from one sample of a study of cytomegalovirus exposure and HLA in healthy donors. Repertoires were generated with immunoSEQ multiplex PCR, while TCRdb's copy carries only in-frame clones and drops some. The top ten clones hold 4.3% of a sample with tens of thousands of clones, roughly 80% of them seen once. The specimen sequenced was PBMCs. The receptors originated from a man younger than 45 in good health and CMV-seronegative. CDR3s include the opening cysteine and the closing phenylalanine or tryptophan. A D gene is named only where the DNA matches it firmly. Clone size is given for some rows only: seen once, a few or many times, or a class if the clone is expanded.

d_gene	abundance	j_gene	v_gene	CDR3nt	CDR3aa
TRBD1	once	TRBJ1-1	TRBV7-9	TGTGCCAGCAGCTTCGGACAGGGGAGAGCTGAAGCTTTCTTT	CASSFGQGRAEAFF
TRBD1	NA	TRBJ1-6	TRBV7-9	TGTGCCAGCAGCTCCAGGGACAGGGGGGAAAGGTCCCTCCACTTT	CASSSRDRGERSLHF
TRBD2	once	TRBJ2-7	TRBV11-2	TGTGCCAGCAGCCCCCTCCGGAGGATAGCGGGAGGTCCCTACGAGCAGTACTTC	CASSPLRRIAGGPYEQYF
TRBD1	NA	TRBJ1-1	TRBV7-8	TGTGCCAGCAGCCACGACAGGGGCGAATGGCGCATGAACACTGAAGCTTTCTTT	CASSHDRGEWRMNTEAFF
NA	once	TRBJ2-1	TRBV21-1	TGTGCCAGCAGCAAAGTTAAGAAGGGAGGTTGGGACAATGAGCAGTTCTTC	CASSKVKKGGWDNEQFF
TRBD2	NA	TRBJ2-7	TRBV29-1	TGCAGCGTTGAATCCAGATCTAGCGGGGGCCGCTACGAGCAGTACTTC	CSVESRSSGGRYEQYF
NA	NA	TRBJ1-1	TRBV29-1	TGCAGCGTTACAGGTAACACTGAAGCTTTCTTT	CSVTGNTEAFF
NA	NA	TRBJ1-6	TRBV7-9	TGTGCCAGCAGCCTCGACAGTTCCTACTATAATTCACCCCTCCACTTT	CASSLDSSYYNSPLHF
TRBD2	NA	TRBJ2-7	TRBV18	TGTGCCAGCTCACCGGGGAGGGCCACCTACGAGCAGTACTTC	CASSPGRATYEQYF
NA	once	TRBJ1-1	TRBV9	TGTGCCAGCAGCGTAGGGGGGGGGAGGAAAGCTTTCTTT	CASSVGGGRKAFF
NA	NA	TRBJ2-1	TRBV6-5	TGTGCCAGCGCCCAGGGGACCAGCTCCTACAATGAGCAGTTCTTC	CASAQGTSSYNEQFF
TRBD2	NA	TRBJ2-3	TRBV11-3	TGTGCCAGCAGCTTAGGGGTGCGGGAGAAGGTAGATACGCAGTATTTT	CASSLGVREKVDTQYF
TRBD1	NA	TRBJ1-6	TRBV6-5	TGTGCCAGCAGTTACTCGGGAACAGGGGGTTGGGAACCCCTCCACTTT	CASSYSGTGGWEPLHF
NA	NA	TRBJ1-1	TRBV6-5	TGTGCCAGCTATGGCGGGAAACCCATGAACACTGAAGCTTTCTTT	CASYGGKPMNTEAFF
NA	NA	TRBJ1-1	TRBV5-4	TGTGCCAGCAGCGGAGGGGGGGGGCTGGGCACTGAAGCTTTCTTT	CASSGGGGLGTEAFF
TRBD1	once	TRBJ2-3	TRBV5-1	TGCGCCAGCAGCGGACAGGGAAGCGATACGCAGTATTTT	CASSGQGSDTQYF
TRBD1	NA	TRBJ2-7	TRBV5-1	TGCGCCAGCAGCTCGGACGGGACAGGTCGCTACGAGCAGTACTTC	CASSSDGTGRYEQYF
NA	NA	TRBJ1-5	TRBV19	TGTGCCAGTAGTATTGGAGACTATAGCAATCAGCCCCAGCATTTT	CASSIGDYSNQPQHF
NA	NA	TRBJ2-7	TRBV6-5	TGTGCCAGCAGTTACCAGGGATATGGCCCCTACGAGCAGTACTTC	CASSYQGYGPYEQYF
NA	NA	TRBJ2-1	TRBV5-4	TGTGCCAGCAGCCTACAGACAAGCTCCTACAATGAGCAGTTCTTC	CASSLQTSSYNEQFF
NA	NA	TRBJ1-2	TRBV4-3	TGCGCCAGCAGCCAAGATCGGGGGAACTATGGCTACACCTTC	CASSQDRGNYGYTF
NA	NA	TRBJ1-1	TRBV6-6	TGTGCCAGCAGTTATGGGGGGACTGAAGCTTTCTTT	CASSYGGTEAFF
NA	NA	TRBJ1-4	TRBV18	TGTGCCAGCTCACAGGGGGACCCCCGAAATGGGGAAAAACTGTTTTTT	CASSQGDPRNGEKLFF
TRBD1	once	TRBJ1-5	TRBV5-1	TGCGCCAGCAGCCCCACAGGGGACCTGAGCAATCAGCCCCAGCATTTT	CASSPTGDLSNQPQHF
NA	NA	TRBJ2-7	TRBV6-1	TGTGCCAGCGTTCAGGGGCAGTTCTACGAGCAGTACTTC	CASVQGQFYEQYF
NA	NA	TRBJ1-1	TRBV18	TGTGCCAGCTCACCAGGGGGGTATGAAGCTTTCTTT	CASSPGGYEAFF
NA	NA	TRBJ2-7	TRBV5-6	TGTGCCAGCAGCTTGGAGTGGGGCAGGAACGAGCAGTACTTC	CASSLEWGRNEQYF
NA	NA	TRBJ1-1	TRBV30	TGTGCCTGGAGCCGACAGGAGAACACTGAAGCTTTCTTT	CAWSRQENTEAFF
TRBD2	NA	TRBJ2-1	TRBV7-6	TGTGCCAGCAGCTTACTAGCGGGATCATACAATGAGCAGTTCTTC	CASSLLAGSYNEQFF
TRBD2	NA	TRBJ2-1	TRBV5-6	TGTGCCAGCAGCTTGGCCCTTCTTCGCCTAGCGGGGGTCTACAATGAGCAGTTCTTC	CASSLALLRLAGVYNEQFF
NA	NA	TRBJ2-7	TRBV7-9	TGTGCCAGCAGCCCTGCGGGCCAAGCCTACGAGCAGTACTTC	CASSPAGQAYEQYF
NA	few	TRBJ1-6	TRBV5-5	TGTGCCAGCAGCTTGGGTGGCAGGGGTAATAATTCACCCCTCCACTTT	CASSLGGRGNNSPLHF
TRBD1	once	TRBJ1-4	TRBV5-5	TGTGCCAGCAGCCCGATCGGACAGGGCTTAAATGAAAAACTGTTTTTT	CASSPIGQGLNEKLFF
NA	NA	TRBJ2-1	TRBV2	TGTGCCAGCAATAGAGAACTACGGCGGCAGTTCTTC	CASNRELRRQFF
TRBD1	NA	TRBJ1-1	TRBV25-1	TGTGCCAGCAGTTCAAGTACAGGGGGCTGGGGGACTGAAGCTTTCTTT	CASSSSTGGWGTEAFF
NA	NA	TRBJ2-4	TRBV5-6	TGTGCCAGCAGCTTGAGGACAGCCCAAAACATTCAGTACTTC	CASSLRTAQNIQYF
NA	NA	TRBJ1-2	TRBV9	TGTGCCAGCAGCGTAGGCAGGGGAAACTATGGCTACACCTTC	CASSVGRGNYGYTF
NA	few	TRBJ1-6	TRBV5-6	TGTGCCAGCAGCTTGCCGGAGAATTCACCCCTCCACTTT	CASSLPENSPLHF
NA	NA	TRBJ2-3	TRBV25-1	TGTGCCAGCAGTGGAAGGGGTTTTCGCACAGATACGCAGTATTTT	CASSGRGFRTDTQYF
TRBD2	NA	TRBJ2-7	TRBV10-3	TGTGCCATCAGTGAAACGGGGAGACTAGCGGGAAGTTACGAGCAGTACTTC	CAISETGRLAGSYEQYF
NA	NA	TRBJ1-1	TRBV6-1	TGTGCCAGCCGTCGGGAGGGGAGGAACACTGAAGCTTTCTTT	CASRREGRNTEAFF
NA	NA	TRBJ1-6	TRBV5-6	TGTGCCAGCAGCTTGGTGGGTCGGGGAGAGGATTCACCCCTCCACTTT	CASSLVGRGEDSPLHF
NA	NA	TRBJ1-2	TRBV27	TGTGCCAGCAGTCTGACAGCTAACTATGGCTACACCTTC	CASSLTANYGYTF
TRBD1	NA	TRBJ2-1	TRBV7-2	TGTGCCAGCAGCCGAGGACAGGGACCCTACAATGAGCAGTTCTTC	CASSRGQGPYNEQFF
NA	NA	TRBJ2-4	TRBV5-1	TGCGCCAGCAGGTTCCAGGGTAACAAAAACATTCAGTACTTC	CASRFQGNKNIQYF